This TCR beta chain stems from a study of CD8+ T cells in alopecia areata. Between the trimmed V and J ends, which lost 6 bases and 0 bases, there was a span of 15 bases. The CDR3 spans 17 residues. Noted treatment: oral pan-JAK inhibitor, 5-10 mg twice daily. In each case, RNA was isolated and then reverse transcribed into cDNA as the sequencing template. TCRdb's table, derived via immunoSEQ multiplex PCR, lists solely in-frame clones and lacks some. The sample has some 190,000 clones, 55% to 70% seen once. V usage is TRBV23-1 and J usage is TRBJ2-6; D not certain. TRBV23-1 is an ORF for which the function is uncertain. The receptor was derived from a human donor with alopecia areata. The sequenced sample was CD4+ T cells sorted from blood, obtained at week 4, from a patient treated with tofacitinib. The CDR3 loop is CASRPKVRSSGANVLTF. CDR3 DNA: TGCGCCAGCAGACCAAAAGTGAGGTCCTCTGGGGCCAACGTCCTGACTTTC.